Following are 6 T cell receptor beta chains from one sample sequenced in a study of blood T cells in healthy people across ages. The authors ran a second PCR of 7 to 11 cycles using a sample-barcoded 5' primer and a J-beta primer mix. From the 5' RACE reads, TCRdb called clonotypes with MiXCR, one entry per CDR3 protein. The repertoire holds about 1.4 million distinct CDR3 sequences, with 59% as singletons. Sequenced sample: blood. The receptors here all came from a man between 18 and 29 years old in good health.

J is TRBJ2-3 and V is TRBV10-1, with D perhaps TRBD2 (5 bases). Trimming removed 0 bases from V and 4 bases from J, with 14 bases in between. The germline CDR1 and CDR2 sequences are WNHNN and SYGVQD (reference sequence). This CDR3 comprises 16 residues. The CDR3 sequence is CASSESYGEFSDTQYF. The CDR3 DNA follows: TGCGCCAGCAGTGAGTCGTATGGGGAGTTCTCAGATACGCAGTATTTT.

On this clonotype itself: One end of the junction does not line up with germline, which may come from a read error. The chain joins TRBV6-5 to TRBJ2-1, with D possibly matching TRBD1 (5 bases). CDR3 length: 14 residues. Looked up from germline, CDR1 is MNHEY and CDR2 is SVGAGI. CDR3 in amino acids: CASSDSTDYNEQFF. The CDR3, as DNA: TGTGCCAGCAGTGACTCGACAGATTACAATGAGCAGTTCTTC.

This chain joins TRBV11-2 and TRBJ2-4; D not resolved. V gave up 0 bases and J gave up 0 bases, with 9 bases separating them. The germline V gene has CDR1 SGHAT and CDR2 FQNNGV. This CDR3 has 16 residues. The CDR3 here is CASSLEPPRAKNIQYF. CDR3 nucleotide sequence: TGTGCCAGCAGCTTAGAACCCCCAAGAGCCAAAAACATTCAGTACTTC.

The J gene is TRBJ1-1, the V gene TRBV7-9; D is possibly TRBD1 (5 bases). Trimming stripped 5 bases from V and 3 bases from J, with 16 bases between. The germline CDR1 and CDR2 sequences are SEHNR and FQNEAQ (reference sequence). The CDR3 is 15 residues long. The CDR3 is CASSPSGGFDTEAFF. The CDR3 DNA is TGTGCCAGCAGCCCATCCGGGGGGTTCGACACTGAAGCTTTCTTT.

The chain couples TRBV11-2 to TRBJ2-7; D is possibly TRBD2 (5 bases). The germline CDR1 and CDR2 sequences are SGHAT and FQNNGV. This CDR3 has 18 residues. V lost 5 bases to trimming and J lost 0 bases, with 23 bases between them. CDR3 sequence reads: CASSQLGDWTAASYEQYF. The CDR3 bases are TGTGCCAGCAGCCAACTGGGCGATTGGACTGCGGCCTCCTACGAGCAGTACTTC.

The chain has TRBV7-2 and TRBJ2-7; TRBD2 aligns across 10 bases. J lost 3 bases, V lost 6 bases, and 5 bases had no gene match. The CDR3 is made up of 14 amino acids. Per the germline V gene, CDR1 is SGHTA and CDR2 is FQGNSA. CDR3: CASSSGLANYEQYF. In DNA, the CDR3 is TGTGCCAGCAGTTCGGGACTAGCGAACTACGAGCAGTACTTC.